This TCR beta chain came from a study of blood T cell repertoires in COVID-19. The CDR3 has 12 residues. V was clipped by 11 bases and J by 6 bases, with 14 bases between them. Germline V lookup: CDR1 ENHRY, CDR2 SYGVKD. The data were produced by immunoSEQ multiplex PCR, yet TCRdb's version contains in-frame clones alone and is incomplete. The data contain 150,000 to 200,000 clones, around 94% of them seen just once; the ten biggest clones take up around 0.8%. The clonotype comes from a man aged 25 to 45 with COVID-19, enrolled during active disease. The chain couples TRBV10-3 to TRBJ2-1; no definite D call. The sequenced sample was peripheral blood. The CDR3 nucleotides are TGTGCCCCCTTTTCTAGGCGCAATGAGCAGTTCTTC. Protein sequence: CAPFSRRNEQFF.